What follows are 30 T cell receptor beta chains derived from one specimen sequenced in a study of control samples from healthy donors and cancer patients. The assay was immunoSEQ multiplex PCR, and TCRdb's table has in-frame clones only and misses some. The sample has 90,000 to 150,000 clones, 90% to 95% seen once. The specimen was blood. These TCRs come from a woman between 18 and 29 years old in good health.

V usage is TRBV4-2 and J usage is TRBJ2-7; 11 bases line up with TRBD2. CDR3 length equals 19 residues. The germline gives CDR1 LGHNA, CDR2 YNFKEQ. The J segment lost 0 bases and the V segment lost 0 bases, leaving 10 bases of the junction unmatched. CDR3 in amino acids: CASSQDFTSGRRGSYEQYF. The CDR3 DNA sequence: TGTGCCAGCAGCCAAGACTTTACTAGCGGGAGAAGAGGCTCCTACGAGCAGTACTTC.

Many counts were recorded for this clone. V gene TRBV18 combines with J gene TRBJ2-7; 9 bases are a match to TRBD2. Per the germline V gene, CDR1 is KGHSH and CDR2 is LQKENI. Losses at the gene ends were 3 bases for V and 8 bases for J; bases not matched to a gene: 5. CDR3 size: 13 residues. The CDR3 here is CASSPELAGKQYF. CDR3 in DNA: TGTGCCAGCTCACCTGAACTAGCGGGTAAGCAGTACTTC.

V and J are TRBV19 and TRBJ1-6; D is perhaps TRBD1 (6 bases). Germline V gene lookup returns CDR1 LNHDA and CDR2 SQIVND (reference sequence). The CDR3 runs 16 residues. With 5 bases removed from V and 4 bases from J, the gap between germline ends came to 15 bases. This chain's CDR3 is CASSPGGVGYNSPLHF. CDR3 bases: TGTGCCAGTAGTCCCGGGGGCGTTGGATATAATTCACCCCTCCACTTT.

This clone was observed once. CDR3 bases: TGTGCCAGCAGCCCGAACACCGGGGAGCTGTTTTTT. Residues: CASSPNTGELFF. The chain uses TRBV5-4 and TRBJ2-2; D remains unclear. Germline V gene data show CDR1 as SGHNT and CDR2 as YYREEE (reference sequence). The V gene lost 4 bases and the J gene lost 0 bases, with 1 base spanning the gap. The CDR3 totals 12 residues.

CDR3 in amino acids: CASSFHRGANNEQFF. CDR3 bases: TGTGCCAGCAGTTTTCACAGGGGGGCAAACAATGAGCAGTTCTTC. This rearrangement joins TRBV27 to TRBJ2-1, with 8 bases lining up with TRBD1. CDR1 and CDR2 from the germline V gene are MNHEY and SMNVEV (reference sequence). This CDR3 has 15 amino acids. V shed 3 bases and J 5 bases; nucleotides not matched to a gene: 6.

The DNA of the CDR3 is TGTGCCAGCAGCTTAGTGGGCACCGGATCTGAAGCTTTCTTT. It is translated as CASSLVGTGSEAFF. The rearrangement uses TRBV7-2 and TRBJ1-1; D gene ambiguous. Germline CDR1 is SGHTA and CDR2 is FQGNSA. The CDR3 extends over 14 amino acids. With 1 base removed from V and 6 bases from J, the gap between germline ends came to 12 bases.

V gene TRBV10-1 combines with J gene TRBJ2-6; 7 nucleotides align to TRBD1. Germline-derived CDR1 and CDR2 are WNHNN and SYGVQD (reference sequence). CDR3 length: 16 amino acids. V was pared by 10 bases and J by 0 bases, with 9 bases of the junction left unmatched. CDR3 residues: CATSPDRSSGANVLTF. CDR3 DNA: TGCGCCACCTCACCGGACAGGAGCTCTGGGGCCAACGTCCTGACTTTC.

This sequence joins TRBV11-2 and TRBJ2-7, with TRBD2 as a possible D gene (6 bases). CDR3 size: 15 residues. Germline CDR1 SGHAT, CDR2 FQNNGV. The V and J ends lost 5 bases and 5 bases respectively, with 19 bases between them. The CDR3 coding sequence is TGTGCCAGCAGCGGCCGACTAGTGGAAGGGGACGAGCAGTACTTC. This codes for CASSGRLVEGDEQYF.

This sequence joins TRBV6-4 and TRBJ2-3; TRBD2 matches at 14 bases. Trimming cost V 7 bases and J 3 bases; bases outside gene matches: 9. The CDR3 is made up of 17 amino acids. Germline V CDR1 and CDR2: MRHNA, SNTAGT. CDR3 sequence: CASNPAGLAGGTDTQYF. The CDR3 region has the DNA TGTGCCAGCAACCCGGCCGGACTAGCGGGGGGTACAGATACGCAGTATTTT.

The DNA for the CDR3 is TGTGCCAGCAGTCCTTTCGGGACTACCTACAATGAGCAGTTCTTC. Its protein is CASSPFGTTYNEQFF. The chain links TRBV27 to TRBJ2-1; 7 nucleotides align to TRBD2. The CDR3 totals 15 residues. Trimming cost V 5 bases and J 2 bases; bases outside gene matches: 6. CDR1 is MNHEY, CDR2 SMNVEV, per germline (reference sequence).

The chain uses TRBV29-1 and TRBJ2-1, with TRBD2 identical over 8 bases. Per germline, CDR1 SQVTM and CDR2 ANQGSEA. J was trimmed by 8 bases and V by 6 bases; bases with no gene match: 9. This CDR3 is 13 amino acids long. The CDR3 loop reads CSVVPGLVHEQFF. CDR3 sequence (DNA): TGCAGCGTCGTCCCGGGACTAGTTCATGAGCAGTTCTTC.

The sample holds one count of this clone. V and J are TRBV6-1 and TRBJ2-7; unclear D gene. The CDR3 totals 15 residues. Germline V CDR1 and CDR2: MNHNS, SASEGT. V lost 0 bases to trimming and J lost 4 bases, with 13 bases between them. The CDR3: CASSEANVSVYEQYF. The DNA for the CDR3 is TGTGCCAGCAGTGAAGCTAATGTCAGCGTTTACGAGCAGTACTTC.

The chain couples TRBV20-1 to TRBJ1-1; no firm D call. This CDR3 has 11 residues. Germline CDR1 DFQATT, CDR2 SNEGSKA (reference sequence). V was shortened by 1 base and J by 7 bases, with 7 bases between the two germline ends. This CDR3 reads CSARGGYEAFF. The DNA for the CDR3 is TGCAGTGCTAGAGGGGGTTATGAAGCTTTCTTT.

The chain recombines TRBV6-2 or TRBV6-3 with TRBJ2-7, with 10 bases matching TRBD1. V trimming: 5 bases; J trimming: 1 base; junction bases outside the gene matches: 11. Germline-derived CDR1 and CDR2 are MNHEY and SVGEGT. CDR3 length: 17 amino acids. CDR3 DNA sequence: TGTGCCAGCAGTCTAACTCGGACAGGGGGTTTATCCTACGAGCAGTACTTC. It is translated as CASSLTRTGGLSYEQYF.

This sequence joins TRBV5-6 and TRBJ1-1; D not resolved. This CDR3 contains 13 residues. V shed 0 bases and J shed 5 bases, with 8 bases lying between them. In germline, CDR1 is SGHDT, CDR2 YYEEEE. The CDR3 DNA is TGTGCCAGCAGCTTGGGCACCGGGACTGAAGCTTTCTTT. Amino acid sequence: CASSLGTGTEAFF.

This clone appeared a single time. The CDR3, as DNA: TGTGCCAGCAGCAAAGGAGGGGAAGAGACCCAGTACTTC. It codes for CASSKGGEETQYF. V usage is TRBV21-1 and J usage is TRBJ2-5. TRBV21-1 is a pseudogene segment. CDR3 size: 13 residues.

CDR3 nucleotide sequence: TGCAGCGTTGCAATGGGCCTCGGACAGTCCAACTATGGCTACACCTTC. This encodes CSVAMGLGQSNYGYTF. J is TRBJ1-2 and V is TRBV29-1; D might be TRBD1 (6 bases). CDR1 SQVTM and CDR2 ANQGSEA come from the germline V gene. Deletions cut 4 bases from V and 2 bases from J, with 20 bases between. The CDR3 consists of 16 residues.

Here the CDR3 DNA reads TGTGCCAGCAGTTTCTCGGACTACCCCTACAATGAGCAGTTCTTC. Its translation: CASSFSDYPYNEQFF. The V call is TRBV27, the J call TRBJ2-1; D may be TRBD2 (6 bases). V was clipped by 3 bases and J by 2 bases, with 11 bases between them. CDR1 and CDR2 from the germline V gene are MNHEY and SMNVEV (reference sequence). This CDR3 is built from 15 residues.

The V gene is TRBV4-3, the J gene TRBJ1-2; TRBD1 matches at 9 bases. The V segment lost 1 base and the J segment 7 bases; nucleotides outside the gene matches: 13. CDR3 length: 17 amino acids. CDR1 and CDR2 (germline): LGHNA, YSLEER. CDR3 loop: CASSQGGATGGRSGYTF. CDR3 nucleotides: TGCGCCAGCAGCCAAGGAGGGGCCACAGGGGGCAGGTCTGGCTACACCTTC.

The rearrangement joins TRBV2 to TRBJ2-2, with TRBD2 identical over 10 bases. V shed 7 bases, J shed 7 bases, and the junction held 3 bases outside the gene matches. Germline CDR1 reads SNHLY; CDR2 reads FYNNEI. The CDR3 is made up of 13 amino acids. CDR3 in amino acids: CASTWTSGGELFF. CDR3 bases: TGTGCCAGCACTTGGACTAGCGGCGGGGAGCTGTTTTTT. Based on the CDR3 plus reference TRBV2 and TRBJ2-2, the full variable domain is EPEVTQTPSHQVTQMGQEVILRCVPISNHLYFYWYRQILGQKVEFLVSFYNNEISEKSEIFDDQFSVERPDGSNFTLKIRSTKLEDSAMYFCASTWTSGGELFFGEGSRLTVL.

J is TRBJ2-1 and V is TRBV24-1, with TRBD1 as a possible D gene (5 bases). V gave up 3 bases and J gave up 0 bases, with 14 bases separating them. Germline CDR1 reads KGHDR; CDR2 reads SFDVKD. The CDR3 sequence is 17 residues long. CDR3 sequence: CATSDTRVPSSYNEQFF. DNA for the CDR3: TGTGCCACCAGTGATACCAGGGTTCCTAGCTCCTACAATGAGCAGTTCTTC.

The chain combines TRBV27 with TRBJ2-7, with D possibly being TRBD1 or TRBD2 (5 bases each). The germline V gene encodes CDR1 MNHEY and CDR2 SMNVEV (reference sequence). Trimming removed 4 bases from V and 0 bases from J, with 13 bases in between. The CDR3 is 15 amino acids. CDR3 coding DNA: TGTGCCAGCAGTTCAGGGACCCTCAGCTCCTACGAGCAGTACTTC. Encoded protein: CASSSGTLSSYEQYF.

This clone was counted only a few times. The CDR3 nucleotides read TGTGCCAGCAGCCTTGGACACGGCAGGGCCAATCAGCCCCAGCATTTT. Translation gives CASSLGHGRANQPQHF. The gene calls are TRBV7-2 and TRBJ1-5; TRBD1 might be the D (5 bases). Germline V CDR1 and CDR2: SGHTA, FQGNSA. V dropped 5 bases and J dropped 3 bases, with 17 bases sitting between them. This CDR3 has 16 residues.

This chain links TRBV2 with TRBJ2-2; 8 nucleotides agree with TRBD2. Germline assignment: CDR1 SNHLY and CDR2 FYNNEI. V shed 4 bases, J shed 0 bases, and the junction held 1 base outside the gene matches. The CDR3 extends over 15 amino acids. CDR3 protein: CASSGGGPNTGELFF. In nucleotides, the CDR3 is TGTGCCAGCAGTGGCGGGGGGCCGAACACCGGGGAGCTGTTTTTT.

The chain couples TRBV12-3 or TRBV12-4 to TRBJ2-7; maybe TRBD2 (6 bases). The V end lost 4 bases, the J end lost 5 bases, and 12 bases lay between the germline ends. This CDR3 has 13 amino acids. The CDR3 loop reads CASSWWGLHEQYF. CDR3 bases: TGTGCCAGCAGTTGGTGGGGACTCCACGAGCAGTACTTC.

This rearrangement joins TRBV7-2 to TRBJ2-1; D may match TRBD1 or TRBD2 (6 bases each). Germline V gives CDR1 SGHTA, CDR2 FQGNSA. Trimming took 6 bases from V and 3 from J, leaving 18 bases between them. The CDR3 has 16 residues. CDR3 amino acids: CASRRTGSSDYNEQFF. The CDR3 nucleotides are TGTGCCAGCAGGCGTACAGGGTCTAGCGACTACAATGAGCAGTTCTTC.

The rearrangement uses TRBV7-9 and TRBJ1-2; D is undetermined. The CDR3 has 12 residues. The V and J ends lost 11 bases and 1 base respectively, with 11 bases between them. Germline CDR1 is SEHNR and CDR2 is FQNEAQ (reference sequence). The CDR3 sequence is CAATSYNYGYTF. Here the CDR3 DNA reads TGTGCCGCCACGAGTTATAACTATGGCTACACCTTC.

In its sample, this clone was seen once. The chain joins TRBV27 to TRBJ1-2; D is unresolved. V was trimmed by 3 bases and J by 4 bases, leaving 9 bases between them. Looked up from germline, CDR1 is MNHEY and CDR2 is SMNVEV (reference sequence). This CDR3 is built from 13 residues. CDR3: CASSFAATYGYTF. The CDR3 bases are TGTGCCAGCAGTTTTGCAGCTACCTATGGCTACACCTTC.

This sequence joins TRBV27 and TRBJ1-1, with 9 bases aligning to TRBD1. After removal of 5 bases from V and 7 bases from J, the junction contained 14 bases not matched to a gene. This CDR3 has 16 residues. Per germline, CDR1 MNHEY and CDR2 SMNVEV (reference sequence). CDR3 region: CASSPLSGTGMGEAFF. The CDR3 bases are TGTGCCAGCAGTCCACTATCCGGGACAGGGATGGGTGAAGCTTTCTTT.

This chain connects TRBV30 to TRBJ2-2, with TRBD1 matching over 9 bases. Germline loops: CDR1 GTSNPN, CDR2 SVGIG (reference sequence). The CDR3 spans 17 residues. The junction had 14 bases not matched to a gene; V was cut back by 4 bases and J by 5 bases. CDR3 DNA sequence: TGTGCCTGGACTCCGTTAAGGGGACAGGGATCTACCGGGGAGCTGTTTTTT. Translating it yields CAWTPLRGQGSTGELFF.